The present T cell receptor (beta chain) was sequenced within a study of blood T cell repertoires in COVID-19. Whole-study context: Researchers got acute and convalescent COVID-19 samples from the United States, Italy and Spain.

Original methodology: Quantification of nucleated cells was approximated via reference gene primer amplification. TCRdb's copy holds only in-frame clones and misses some; the assay was immunoSEQ multiplex PCR. That table furnishes V, J and clone size, whereas the DNA furnished D and trimming. The table has 410,000 or so clones, about 88% seen once. This CDR3 is built from 16 residues. Trimming removed 0 bases at V and 3 bases at J, with 13 bases between. Per germline, CDR1 SGHNT and CDR2 YENEEA. Input material: peripheral blood. The receptor's source is a woman aged 40 to 50 with COVID-19, enrolled during active disease. The rearrangement joins TRBV11-3 to TRBJ2-3; D may be TRBD1 (6 bases). The CDR3, as DNA: TGTGCCAGCAGCTTAGATTCAAGGGGGTGGACAGATACGCAGTATTTT. Its translation is CASSLDSRGWTDTQYF.